The sequence of this T cell receptor beta chain was determined in a study of cytomegalovirus exposure and HLA in healthy donors (dated by TCRdb to 2016 to 2017). Looking at the study overall: An earlier analysis of 587 of the donors reported 276 Gb of sequence data and 95 million to 120 million unique TCR beta sequences obtained from about 170 million T cells. Approximately 310 gigabases of sequencing data and 70 million to 85 million unique TCR sequences were included in an early release covering 500 to 750 HLA-typed donors. The study profiled the T cell repertoires of hundreds of subjects by immunosequencing and related them to cytomegalovirus serostatus. Among the roughly 400 genotyped donors, under 90% belonged to the genetic ancestry cluster associated with self-reported Caucasian donors. The study aimed to test whether signatures of past pathogen exposure could be identified by cataloging public T cell receptors. Donor age, sex, ethnicity and CMV serostatus were compiled together with the repertoire data. The study combined high-throughput TCR immunosequencing, statistical association of individual TCRs with disease status, and machine learning to predict cytomegalovirus infection status. Both class I and class II loci were covered by HLA typing, at four-digit resolution. Among about 360 genotyped donors of the cohort, an average of about 240,000 unique TCR beta nucleotide sequences were sequenced per donor, 15% to 20% of them non-productive. Every repertoire in the discovery cohort had been generated on one and the same sequencing platform. A later analysis re-analyzed previously published TCR beta repertoires from 600 to 850 donors and added high-resolution HLA genotyping to study TCR occurrence patterns. An earlier analysis of around 580 of the donors used high-throughput TCR beta sequencing to judge whether each TCR beta V gene segment behaved as functional or pseudogenic. Five DR-DQ haplotypes were treated as single units for association and clustering because of strong linkage in the cohort. Along with the approximately 650-subject first cohort, a separate validation cohort of more than 90 different subjects was used. In a later genetic analysis, genome-wide SNP genotypes for about three fifths of the 666 donors were used, and that subset was treated as a discovery cohort. Rather than drawing on any new phenotypic data, the later analysis identified candidate immune exposures from TCR beta sequences and the way those sequences occurred across donors. The number of typed donors differed by locus: roughly 629-640 for A, B, C, DRB1 and DQB1; 500 to 550 for DQA1; 606 for DPA1; and around 450 for DPB1. Points the paper makes about the study in general: While some public TCRs were present in many individuals, most TCR sequences turned up only very rarely across donors. Strong co-occurrence of HLA alleles, especially DR and DQ, made assigning TCR associations to individual alleles difficult. Correlated functional status among segregating V segments might be attributable to linkage disequilibrium, but an unknown experimental factor could not be ruled out. A few of the identified cytomegalovirus-associated TCR beta chains were confirmed in vitro to be specific for cytomegalovirus antigens. V-gene and J-gene trimming of TCR beta chains was associated with a missense DCLRE1C variant in a later genetic analysis, and the association was replicated in an independent cohort. In a later analysis, around 17,000 TCR beta sequences were associated with specific HLA alleles at a false discovery rate of 0.05. The cohort was sequenced for TCR beta chains only, and without alpha or paired-chain data the features that could be detected were limited. Presence/absence analyses assumed roughly uniform sequencing depth across donors, an assumption that may not hold. In the study, some 160 TCR beta chains were listed as associated with cytomegalovirus. The earlier analysis of fewer than 750 of the donors excluded some 15 rarely observed V segments, including chromosome 9 orphons, because counts were too low. In both the original and validation cohorts, the classifier was reported to diagnose cytomegalovirus status with high specificity and sensitivity. According to a later analysis, parvovirus B19, influenza, CMV and Epstein-Barr virus appeared linked to several top co-occurrence clusters. For the cohort, immune exposure information was limited to CMV serostatus. A further reported finding was that TCR beta sequences accurately predicted the HLA-A and HLA-B alleles for most subjects in the first cohort. A cluster of highly shared sequence variants was judged likely to represent a technical artifact of the sequencing pipeline. Because HLA typing was unavailable for some donors at each locus, only the typed subset was used in association tests. A later genetic analysis reported fewer N-insertions in productive TCRs among donors in an Asian-associated ancestry cluster than the approximately 670-donor mean. In a later analysis, HLA-associated TCR beta chains showed more clonal expansion and lower generation probabilities than non-associated chains that were equally common. A later analysis found that most CMV-associated TCR beta chains appeared HLA-restricted, with HLA associations seemingly driven largely by CMV exposure. Because the 87-base-pair reads could not distinguish some IMGT-functional V segments, including TRBV6-2 and TRBV6-3, those segments were excluded. According to a later analysis, TCR association rates differed among HLA loci, with DRB1 alleles showing the most associated TCRs and HLA-C alleles showing the fewest. It was suggested by the authors that the approach could potentially be generalized to other disease states and immunological phenotypes. Broadly in line with IMGT annotations, most TCR beta V segments showed up in productive rearrangements about 87% or about 30% of the time in an earlier analysis of 587 of the donors.

The cohort was made up of hundreds of healthy bone marrow donors. At the time of sampling, every cohort member was nominally healthy, though immune exposures that went unrecorded were likely present. The donor was CMV seropositive and belonged to the group of 250 to 300 seropositive cohort members. A peripheral blood sample was provided by each donor, and peripheral blood mononuclear cells were used for TCR beta sequencing. The Qiagen DNeasy Blood Extraction Kit was used to extract genomic DNA from the blood cell samples. Regarding this clone: The antigen this receptor binds is unknown. Per-base qualities were not stored, and no clone one base away is much larger.

Library creation used the immunoSEQ multiplex PCR assay. A mixture of 60 forward primers for TCR Vbeta segments and 13 reverse primers for TCR Jbeta segments was used in the multiplex PCR. The CDR3 region of rearranged TCR beta genes was amplified from genomic DNA by a multiplex PCR assay. The amplified TCR beta libraries were sequenced on the Illumina HiSeq System as 87-base-pair reads. From the authors' description of their analysis: Across the 670 or so repertoires, a later analysis counted around 80 million unique TCR beta chains, approximately 10 million of which were shared by at least two donors. Raw reads were error-corrected and collapsed into unique sequences by a nearest-neighbor algorithm in which closely related sequences were merged to remove PCR and sequencing errors. V, D and J gene segments were assigned by aligning CDR3 sequences to IMGT reference sequences. For a sequence to be retained, at least a six-nucleotide match to both a V gene segment and a J gene segment was required. A rearrangement counted as productive if the CDR3 had no stop codons and remained in frame with V and J, and every other rearrangement counted as non-productive. Following IMGT convention, CDR3 was defined as the stretch from the second conserved V-encoded cysteine to the conserved J-encoded phenylalanine. In an earlier analysis of more than 550 of the donors, sequences lacking an unambiguous match to a single V gene segment were excluded. In an earlier analysis of around 600 of the donors, V segments were called functional above 56.7% productive rearrangements and were called segregating when the between-donor standard deviation exceeded 5%. A statistical classification framework was built to diagnose cytomegalovirus status from the catalog of TCR beta chain sequences. A later analysis assigned V and J genes by comparing TCR nucleotide sequences with IMGT/GENE-DB human TR gene sequences. A later analysis assigned CDR3 sequences and most-parsimonious VDJ recombination scenarios with the TCRdist pipeline. In a later analysis, every TCR beta chain was defined by the combination of its CDR3 amino acid sequence and its V-gene family, and reads without a unique V-gene family were dropped. In a later analysis, 450 to 600 highly shared, low-generation-probability nucleotide sequences were removed to address suspected cross-contamination and a sequencing artifact. In a later analysis, a clonal expansion index was calculated for each public chain from normalized within-repertoire ranks of inferred template counts. A later analysis computed generation probabilities with a VDJ recombination model fitted to out-of-frame rearrangements, and checked the results against IGoR. Hypergeometric tests were used in a later analysis to score TCR-TCR, TCR-HLA and TCR-CMV co-occurrence, with a repertoire-size bias correction applied to the TCR pairs. To estimate false discovery rates, a later analysis permuted the HLA or CMV assignments 20 times. In a later analysis, co-occurring TCRs were grouped with DBSCAN, and TCRdist sequence similarity was added when clustering was performed within HLA-allele-positive subsets. Repertoires with fewer than 30,000 or more than 120,000 public chains were left out of co-occurrence clustering, as were five repertoires with anomalous nucleotide sharing. This is the immuneACCESS table as TCRdb keeps it, with only in-frame sequences that have V and J called. A part of the clones is gone; compared with another copy, unresolved V genes explain less than half, and the rest is unexplained. V and J calls plus clone size are reproduced from that table; the DNA served to infer D and trimming. This sample holds fewer than 250,000 clones; 75% to 80% were observed only once. Over 2% of the sample is in the top ten clones.

Between the V and J ends, shortened by 3 bases and 9 bases respectively, the junction contains 9 bases. Taken from cysteine to phenylalanine, the CDR3 has 11 residues. Just the 33-base CDR3 DNA is kept, in frame starting at base 1. For CDR1 and CDR2, the germline V gene (reference sequence) lists DFQATT and SNEGSKA. Input material: PBMCs. This TCR was recovered from a woman in her 30s in good health and CMV-seropositive. The sequence links TRBV20-1 to TRBJ2-1; perhaps TRBD2 is the D gene, with 6 bases matching. In nucleotides, the sequence is TGCAGTGCTAGGGAGGGCGGTGAGCAGTTCTTC. This is translated as CSAREGGEQFF.